This TCR beta chain was captured in a study of molecular identifiers for immune sequencing clone quantification. General study findings and limits: Because of identical TCR molecules sharing a barcode, sizes of highly expanded clones could be underestimated. In naive cells, under 1% of molecules belonged to clones above 20 RNA copies, against over 97% in effector cells.

Of note for this clonotype: Its antigen is unknown. A much larger clonotype is one base distant, so this may be a read error.

Germline V gives CDR1 SQVTM, CDR2 ANQGSEA. CDR3 size: 16 residues. V lost 3 bases, J lost 5 bases, and 13 bases stayed unmatched. Sorted cell numbers of roughly 19,000 to 1,000,000, with 10%, 30% or 50% RNA, served as input for naive CD8 libraries. TCRdb recomputed calls from the PCR reads with MiXCR, one row per CDR3 protein. The table records about 54,000 distinct CDR3 sequences, under 30% of them present only once. The sequence was obtained from a human donor in good health. Some libraries in this study had Jurkat cell RNA spiked in. Sequenced: naive CD8+ T cells from blood, with Jurkat cell RNA spiked in. Stated subset: FACS-sorted CD8+CD4-CCR7+CD45RA+ naive T cells. The chain combines TRBV29-1 with TRBJ2-5, with TRBD2 matching over 9 bases. CDR3 sequence (DNA): TGCAGCGTTGAGATCGGACTAGCGAGAGATCAGGAGACCCAGTACTTC. The encoded protein is CSVEIGLARDQETQYF.